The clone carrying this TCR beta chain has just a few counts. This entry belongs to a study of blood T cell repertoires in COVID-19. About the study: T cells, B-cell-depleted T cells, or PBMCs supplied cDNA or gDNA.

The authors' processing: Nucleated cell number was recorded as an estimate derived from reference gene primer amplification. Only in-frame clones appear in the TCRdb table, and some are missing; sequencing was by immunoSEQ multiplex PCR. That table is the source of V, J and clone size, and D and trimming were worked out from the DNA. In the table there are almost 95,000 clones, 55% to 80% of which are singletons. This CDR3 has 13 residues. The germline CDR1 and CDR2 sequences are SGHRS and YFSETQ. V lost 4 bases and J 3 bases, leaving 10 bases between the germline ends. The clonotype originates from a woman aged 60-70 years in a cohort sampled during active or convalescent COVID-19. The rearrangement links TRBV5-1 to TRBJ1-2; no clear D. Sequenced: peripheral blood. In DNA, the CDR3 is TGCGCCAGCAGCCCCCGACTGGACTATGGCTACACCTTC. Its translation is CASSPRLDYGYTF.